Below are 25 T cell receptor beta chains sequenced from a single sample in a study of T cell changes during pregnancy in multiple sclerosis. Method: immunoSEQ multiplex PCR; TCRdb's copy keeps in-frame clones and lacks some. The sample has approximately 13,000 clones, 90% seen once. The sequenced sample was CD8+ T cells from peripheral blood mononuclear cells, obtained after pregnancy. These receptors all come from a female donor in good health, enrolled as a control in a pregnancy study.

The genes are TRBV7-2 and TRBJ2-1, with 7 bases fitting TRBD2. This CDR3 is built from 15 residues. V lost 5 bases to trimming and J lost 9 bases; unmatched junction nucleotides: 13. CDR1 is SGHTA, CDR2 FQGNSA, per germline. The CDR3: CASSHRDYGKIEQFF. As DNA, the CDR3 is TGTGCCAGCAGCCACCGGGACTATGGGAAAATTGAGCAGTTCTTC.

The chain uses TRBV27 and TRBJ2-2, with 10 nucleotides matching TRBD2. The CDR3 loop spans 17 amino acids. Germline V gene lookup returns CDR1 MNHEY and CDR2 SMNVEV (reference sequence). V dropped 3 bases and J dropped 3; count of bases not matched to a gene: 7. The CDR3 region has the DNA TGTGCCAGCAGTTTTTCTAGCGGGAGCGGGTACACCGGGGAGCTGTTTTTT. It encodes CASSFSSGSGYTGELFF.

The chain's CDR3 is CASSALTSGSYNEQFF. The CDR3 DNA follows: TGTGCCAGCAGCGCCCTGACTAGCGGGAGTTACAATGAGCAGTTCTTC. The chain links TRBV4-2 to TRBJ2-1, with 12 positions matching TRBD2. The CDR3 covers 16 residues. The trim removed 5 bases at V and 4 bases at J, leaving 6 bases unmatched. Germline loops: CDR1 LGHNA, CDR2 YNFKEQ.

The J gene is TRBJ2-7, the V gene TRBV30, with D tentatively TRBD1 (5 bases). The CDR3 length is 11 residues. Per germline, CDR1 GTSNPN and CDR2 SVGIG (reference sequence). The ends were cut back, 2 bases at V and 6 bases at J, with 8 bases in the middle. The CDR3 DNA follows: TGTGCCTGGAGTCAGGGAACCGAGCAGTACTTC. Protein: CAWSQGTEQYF.

By frequency in the sample, this clone is medium-sized. V is TRBV4-2 and J is TRBJ2-1; no clear D gene. CDR1 is LGHNA, CDR2 YNFKEQ, per germline. The CDR3 runs to 12 residues. V was shortened by 0 bases and J by 11 bases, with 8 bases between the two germline ends. The CDR3 DNA reads as TGTGCCAGCAGCCAAGATGACTCGAAGCAGTTCTTC. Protein sequence: CASSQDDSKQFF.

The sample holds a few counts of this clone. V gene TRBV4-1 combines with J gene TRBJ2-2, with 7 bases lining up with TRBD2. This CDR3 contains 15 residues. The germline V gene encodes CDR1 MGHRA and CDR2 YSYEKL. With V trimmed by 3 bases and J by 2 bases, 3 bases remained unmatched. The CDR3 sequence: CASSHPGLNTGELFF. CDR3 DNA sequence: TGCGCCAGCAGCCATCCGGGACTAAACACCGGGGAGCTGTTTTTT.

The rearrangement links TRBV28 to TRBJ2-1; 7 bases are a match to TRBD2. The CDR3 has 13 amino acids. The V gene's germline CDR1 is MDHEN and CDR2 SYDVKM. V was clipped by 6 bases and J by 7 bases; unmatched bases: 6. Here the CDR3 reads CASSSPGGNEQFF. The CDR3 DNA sequence: TGTGCCAGCAGCTCACCCGGGGGGAATGAGCAGTTCTTC.

The chain links TRBV7-3 to TRBJ2-7; TRBD2 aligns across 9 bases. V was clipped by 5 bases and J by 2 bases; unmatched bases: 7. The CDR3 is 15 amino acids. The germline gives CDR1 SGHTA, CDR2 FQGTGA. Here the CDR3 reads CASSLQAGGPYEQYF. The CDR3 DNA reads TGTGCCAGCAGCCTCCAAGCGGGAGGCCCCTACGAGCAGTACTTC. Full variable domain (outside the CDR3, taken from reference TRBV7-3 and TRBJ2-7): GAGVSQTPSNKVTEKGKYVELRCDPISGHTALYWYRQSLGQGPEFLIYFQGTGAADDSGLPNDRFFAVRPEGSVSTLKIQRTERGDSAVYLCASSLQAGGPYEQYFGPGTRLTVT.

This clone appeared once. V usage is TRBV28 and J usage is TRBJ1-1, with 10 bases lining up with TRBD1. V trimming: 3 bases; J trimming: 5 bases; junction bases outside the gene matches: 9. From germline, CDR1 is MDHEN and CDR2 SYDVKM. There are 16 residues in the CDR3. CDR3 nucleotides: TGTGCCAGCAGTTTGACAGGGGGCGCGAGAGAAACTGAAGCTTTCTTT. The encoded protein is CASSLTGGARETEAFF.

This clone was counted a single time. The gene calls are TRBV7-2 and TRBJ2-1; the match to TRBD2 covers 11 bases. Germline V gene data show CDR1 as SGHTA and CDR2 as FQGNSA. V was clipped by 5 bases and J by 7 bases; unmatched bases: 13. The CDR3 runs 17 residues. Here the CDR3 reads CASSLTSGSVMENEQFF. The CDR3 nucleotides read TGTGCCAGCAGCCTCACTAGCGGGAGTGTTATGGAGAATGAGCAGTTCTTC. The full variable domain, with the rest looked up from reference TRBV7-2 and TRBJ2-1, is GAGVSQSPSNKVTEKGKDVELRCDPISGHTALYWYRQSLGQGLEFLIYFQGNSAPDKSGLPSDRFSAERTGGSVSTLTIQRTQQEDSAVYLCASSLTSGSVMENEQFFGPGTRLTVL.

This chain joins TRBV7-9 and TRBJ1-6, with D possibly being TRBD1 (5 bases). V lost 2 bases, J lost 7 bases, and 9 bases lay in between. The CDR3 has 14 amino acids. The V gene's germline CDR1 is SEHNR and CDR2 FQNEAQ (reference sequence). As DNA, the CDR3 is TGTGCCAGCAGCTTAAGTCAGGGAAATTCACCCCTCCACTTT. Its translation: CASSLSQGNSPLHF.

In this sample, this clone turned up once. The chain carries TRBV6-6 and TRBJ2-5; 9 bases line up with TRBD2. V dropped 7 bases and J dropped 5; count of bases not matched to a gene: 11. Germline V gives CDR1 MNHNY, CDR2 SVGAGI (reference sequence). This CDR3 comprises 15 residues. The CDR3 nucleotides read TGTGCCAGCAACTGGGGTGCGGGGGGGCATGAGACCCAGTACTTC. This translates into CASNWGAGGHETQYF.

This chain links TRBV9 with TRBJ2-7; 12 bases align to TRBD1. This CDR3 contains 16 residues. The germline V gene encodes CDR1 SGDLS and CDR2 YYNGEE. V shed 4 bases and J 7 bases; nucleotides not matched to a gene: 12. This CDR3 is CASSPSSGQGAWEQYF. As DNA, the CDR3 is TGTGCCAGCAGCCCCAGCTCGGGACAGGGGGCATGGGAGCAGTACTTC.

This clone qualifies as medium-sized (0.01 to 0.1%). The chain employs TRBV5-6 and TRBJ2-7; possible D gene TRBD1, 6 bases. Germline V gene lookup returns CDR1 SGHDT and CDR2 YYEEEE. With 1 base removed from V and 4 bases from J, the gap between germline ends came to 12 bases. The CDR3 totals 14 residues. The CDR3 region has the DNA TGTGCCAGCAGCTTGATTCACAGGGAGTACGAGCAGTACTTC. It translates to CASSLIHREYEQYF. Combining the CDR3 with reference TRBV5-6 and TRBJ2-7 gives the whole variable domain DAGVTQSPTHLIKTRGQQVTLRCSPKSGHDTVSWYQQALGQGPQFIFQYYEEEERQRGNFPDRFSGHQFPNYSSELNVNALLLGDSALYLCASSLIHREYEQYFGPGTRLTVT.

The chain links TRBV19 to TRBJ1-1; D is uncertain. CDR1 LNHDA and CDR2 SQIVND come from the germline V gene (reference sequence). V was shortened by 5 bases and J by 10 bases, with 14 bases between the two germline ends. CDR3 size: 12 residues. The DNA for the CDR3 is TGTGCCAGTAGTCCCATCCAGGCTTCAGCTTTCTTT. Translated: CASSPIQASAFF.

The J gene is TRBJ1-1, the V gene TRBV9; D unresolved. CDR1 SGDLS and CDR2 YYNGEE come from the germline V gene. This CDR3 is 13 amino acids long. Trimming took 3 bases from V and 1 from J, leaving 7 bases between them. The CDR3 DNA follows: TGTGCCAGCAGCGCGACACCGAACACTGAAGCTTTCTTT. Translated, it gives CASSATPNTEAFF. Full variable domain (rest looked up from reference TRBV9 and TRBJ1-1): DSGVTQTPKHLITATGQRVTLRCSPRSGDLSVYWYQQSLDQGLQFLIQYYNGEERAKGNILERFSAQQFPDLHSELNLSSLELGDSALYFCASSATPNTEAFFGQGTRLTVV.

V usage is TRBV7-8 and J usage is TRBJ2-1; 11 nucleotides align to TRBD2. This CDR3 has 14 residues. V gave up 8 bases and J gave up 4 bases; unmatched junction bases: 4. Germline CDR1 and CDR2: SGHVS and FQNEAQ. DNA for the CDR3: TGTGCCAGCGGGGGACTAGCGGCATACAATGAGCAGTTCTTC. Translation gives CASGGLAAYNEQFF.

V and J are TRBV18 and TRBJ2-3; the match to TRBD2 covers 9 bases. CDR3 length: 15 residues. Germline assignment: CDR1 KGHSH and CDR2 LQKENI. Trimming removed 3 bases from V and 0 bases from J; junction bases left unmatched: 1. This CDR3 reads CASSPLAGSTDTQYF. The CDR3 DNA reads TGTGCCAGCTCACCCCTAGCGGGAAGCACAGATACGCAGTATTTT.

The chain recombines TRBV4-1 with TRBJ1-1, with a possible D match to TRBD1 (5 bases). This CDR3 spans 12 amino acids. The germline CDR1 and CDR2 sequences are MGHRA and YSYEKL. V lost 0 bases, J lost 7 bases, and 6 bases lay in between. CDR3 in DNA: TGCGCCAGCAGCCAAGAGCAGGGTGAAGCTTTCTTT. Translating gives CASSQEQGEAFF.

The chain has TRBV27 and TRBJ2-5, with D perhaps matching TRBD2 (6 bases). Looked up from germline, CDR1 is MNHEY and CDR2 is SMNVEV (reference sequence). This CDR3 region has 14 residues. The germline V and J ends were trimmed by 3 bases and 5 bases, with 13 bases remaining between them. DNA of the CDR3: TGTGCCAGCAGTTTTGGAGGAGGGACGGAGACCCAGTACTTC. Its protein product is CASSFGGGTETQYF.

This clone showed up just once. This chain uses TRBV7-6 with TRBJ1-5; D is possibly TRBD1 (5 bases). This CDR3 comprises 14 residues. The ends were cut back, 0 bases at V and 7 bases at J, with 10 bases in the middle. The germline gives CDR1 SGHVS, CDR2 FNYEAQ. DNA for the CDR3: TGTGCCAGCAGCTTAGCTGGGGCGAGCCAGCCCCAGCATTTT. Its protein product is CASSLAGASQPQHF. Together with reference TRBV7-6 and TRBJ1-5, the CDR3 gives the full variable domain: GAGVSQSPRYKVTKRGQDVALRCDPISGHVSLYWYRQALGQGPEFLTYFNYEAQQDKSGLPNDRFSAERPEGSISTLTIQRTEQRDSAMYRCASSLAGASQPQHFGDGTRLSIL.

In nucleotides, the CDR3 is TGTGCCAGCAGTACGAACCGGGACAGCCCTAATGAAAAACTGTTTTTT. This encodes CASSTNRDSPNEKLFF. This chain links TRBV27 with TRBJ1-4, with 7 nucleotides matching TRBD1. The CDR3 extends over 16 amino acids. CDR1 is MNHEY, CDR2 SMNVEV, per germline (reference sequence). The V gene end was trimmed by 5 bases and the J gene end by 3 bases; junction bases not matched to a gene: 9.

In this sample, this clone turned up a few times. In DNA, the CDR3 is TGTGCCAGCAGCCAAGATGGGGGGACAGGGGGTGAAAAACTGTTTTTT. This gives the protein CASSQDGGTGGEKLFF. V usage is TRBV4-2 and J usage is TRBJ1-4, with 11 nucleotides matching TRBD1. V shed 0 bases and J 7 bases; nucleotides not matched to a gene: 4. The CDR3 is 16 residues long. Germline CDR1 reads LGHNA; CDR2 reads YNFKEQ.

The rearrangement uses TRBV4-3 and TRBJ2-1; TRBD2 matches 10 bases. The ends lost 3 bases at V and 7 bases at J; junction bases unmatched: 9. This CDR3 spans 16 amino acids. The germline V gene has CDR1 LGHNA and CDR2 YSLEER. CDR3 protein: CASSHIGAGGKNEQFF. The CDR3 bases are TGCGCCAGCAGCCACATCGGAGCGGGAGGGAAGAATGAGCAGTTCTTC.

The V call is TRBV6-1, the J call TRBJ2-7, with 7 bases lining up with TRBD1. Germline-derived CDR1 and CDR2 are MNHNS and SASEGT. V gave up 6 bases and J gave up 4 bases; unmatched junction bases: 12. This CDR3 is built from 15 residues. Here the CDR3 reads CASRGTAAFVYEQYF. CDR3 coding DNA: TGTGCCAGCAGGGGGACAGCGGCTTTTGTATACGAGCAGTACTTC.